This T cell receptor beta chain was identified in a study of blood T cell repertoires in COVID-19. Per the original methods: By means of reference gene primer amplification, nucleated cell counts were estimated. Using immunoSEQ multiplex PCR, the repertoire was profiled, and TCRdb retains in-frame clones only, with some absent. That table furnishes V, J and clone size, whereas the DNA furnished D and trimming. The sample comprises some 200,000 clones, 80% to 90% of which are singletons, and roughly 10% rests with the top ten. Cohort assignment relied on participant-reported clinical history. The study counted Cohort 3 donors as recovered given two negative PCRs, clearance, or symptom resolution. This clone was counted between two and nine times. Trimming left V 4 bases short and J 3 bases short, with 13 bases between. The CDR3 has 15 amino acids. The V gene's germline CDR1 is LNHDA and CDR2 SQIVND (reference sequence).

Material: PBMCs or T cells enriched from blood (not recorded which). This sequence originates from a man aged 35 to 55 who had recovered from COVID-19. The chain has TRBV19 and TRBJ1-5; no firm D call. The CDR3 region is CASSTGGSYNQPQHF. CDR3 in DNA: TGTGCCAGTAGTACCGGAGGGAGTTACAATCAGCCCCAGCATTTT.